This T cell receptor beta chain appears in the sequencing data of a study of CD8 T cells in ankylosing spondylitis. J lost 3 bases, V lost 2 bases, and 7 bases had no gene match. The CDR3 covers 14 residues. The germline CDR1 and CDR2 sequences are SQVTM and ANQGSEA. Points on this clonotype: Its antigen is unknown.

A quantitative 5'-RACE method, one with molecular barcodes, was used to make TCR beta libraries. TCRdb itself ran the 5' RACE reads through MiXCR, one entry per CDR3 protein. Among around 300,000 distinct CDR3 sequences listed, about a fifth were seen once. Study observations and caveats: Reports say disease-linked clones showed up significantly more in matched ankylosing spondylitis synovial fluid. A TCR beta motif of fewer than ten highly homologous variants seemed to mark ankylosing spondylitis blood.

The material sequenced was blood, either unsorted or a sorted T cell fraction (not recorded which). The rearrangement uses TRBV29-1 and TRBJ2-7, with 7 positions matching TRBD1. The TCR originated in a female donor with ankylosing spondylitis or in good health (not recorded which). The CDR3 DNA reads TGCAGCGTTGAATCCCCGGGACAGCTCTACGAGCAGTACTTC. This codes for CSVESPGQLYEQYF.